This is a list of T cell receptor beta chains from one sample in a study of blood T cells in healthy people across ages. TCRdb re-analysed the 5' RACE reads in MiXCR, keeping a single row per CDR3 protein. The table has about 400,000 distinct CDR3 sequences, approximately 51% seen once; the top ten hold under 65%. The specimen sequenced was blood. All receptors come from a man aged 55-75 years in good health. Both conserved end residues are part of each CDR3.

V | CDR3
TRBV7-2 | CASSLSGTGSSPLHF
TRBV20-1 | CSARDVSQETQYF
TRBV20-1 | CSAYARGPYNSPLHF
TRBV30 | CAWSVLADTQYF
TRBV20-1 | CSARLASGPTEQYF
TRBV12-3/TRBV12-4 | CASSSRRLATYEQYF
TRBV14 | CASSPYSGTGYGYTF
TRBV29-1 | CSVPGGMNEAFF
TRBV3-1 | CASSPRRDPLYEQYF
TRBV6-1 | CASSTDRGRNEQFF
TRBV13 | CASTRQGGSYEQYF
TRBV11-1 | CASSSTPSTDTQYF
TRBV14 | CASSQLSTGGAGNEQFF
TRBV20-1 | CSASPRGASSYNEQFF
TRBV7-2 | CASSFSDGDTQYF
TRBV20-1 | CSARDPSGGGGPQETQYF
TRBV7-2 | CASTLNANAADEQYF
TRBV6-5 | CASSRSRGTTDTQYF
TRBV12-3/TRBV12-4 | CASSTDGRSTDTQYF
TRBV7-2 | CASSLDGGLYGYTF
TRBV6-1 | CASSESLLRGPYNEQFF
TRBV7-2 | CASSLGAPLETQYF
TRBV12-3/TRBV12-4 | CASKTGTSGFYEQYF
TRBV7-2 | CASSLSTGTGTEAFF
TRBV10-3 | CAITAGTYYNEQFF
TRBV5-1 | CASSLNVGQGHQETQYF
TRBV6-5 | CASSYSLDRGYEQYF
TRBV5-1 | CASSLATSGGADQFF
TRBV29-1 | CSVGNGGYEQYF
TRBV7-9 | CASSSRTGGSNEQYF
TRBV15 | CATSRARPGGDEQFF
TRBV20-1 | CSAREVVSYEQYF
TRBV20-1 | CSARPRGVTEDGYTF
TRBV2 | CASMRDSLGGYTF
TRBV11-2 | CASSAGTGGNYGYTF